This entry describes one T cell receptor beta chain. Its antigen remains unknown. These data originate in a study of cytomegalovirus exposure and HLA in healthy donors. Overall study results and limits: TCR beta V segments were, for the most part, productive about 87% or about 30% of the time in an earlier analysis. The authors later found HLA-associated TCR beta chains more clonally expanded than equally common others. Beyond CMV serostatus, there was no information to go on about immune exposure.

The PCR used 60 Vbeta and 13 Jbeta primers. Sequencing used immunoSEQ multiplex PCR; TCRdb keeps in-frame clones, though not all of them. This table holds 100,000 to 150,000 clones, approximately 74% found once. The sequenced sample was PBMCs. This receptor was obtained from a male donor in good health and CMV-seronegative.

The DNA for the CDR3 is TGTGCCATTCAACAGGGTTACCAAGAGACCCAGTACTTC. Translated, it gives CAIQQGYQETQYF. The rearrangement uses TRBV15 and TRBJ2-5, with TRBD1 as a possible D gene (6 bases). The V end was cut by 10 bases, the J end by 0 bases, with 12 bases between. This CDR3 is built from 13 residues. CDR1 and CDR2 (germline): LNHNV, YYDKDF (reference sequence).